The rows below give T cell receptor beta chains drawn from one sample of a study of human T cells and chemical hapten exposure. TCRdb called the RACE reads again in MiXCR, with one record for every CDR3 protein. In the table there are 300,000 to 350,000 distinct CDR3 sequences, approximately 6.9% of which are singletons. The source material was whole blood, sampled in connection with sensitization to the hapten diphenylcyclopropenone (DPC). These TCRs come from a woman between 18 and 30 years old with alopecia areata. Some clones in this sample may be carry-over from other donors' samples. CDR3s include the opening cysteine and the closing phenylalanine or tryptophan. D genes are given only for firm matches. Some rows have no size entry. The others give once, few or many, or a class for an expanded clone.

TRBJ2-7 TRBV9 many . TGTGCCAGCAGCGCCGGCTTTCCCTACGAGCAGTACTTC CASSAGFPYEQYF
TRBJ1-5 TRBV6-2/TRBV6-3 many . TGTGCCAGCAGACAGACGATCAATCAGCCCCAGCATTTT CASRQTINQPQHF
TRBJ2-1 TRBV28 few TRBD1 TGTGCCAGCAGTTTCCGGGACAGTAGTCGTGAGCAGTTCTTC CASSFRDSSREQFF
TRBJ1-2 TRBV20-1 . . TGCAGTGCTAGAGCGGACCACTACACCTTC CSARADHYTF
TRBJ2-3 TRBV4-2 few TRBD2 TGTGCCAGCAGCCAAGAGGGACTAGGGACAGATACGCAGTATTTT CASSQEGLGTDTQYF
TRBJ2-5 TRBV5-1 few . TGCGCCAGCAGCTTGAGGGGCGGCCGGCACCAAGAGACCCAGTACTTC CASSLRGGRHQETQYF
TRBJ2-5 TRBV6-5 few . TGTGCCAGCAGTTACTCGATTCAGCTCCAAGAGACCCAGTACTTC CASSYSIQLQETQYF
TRBJ1-5 TRBV6-4 . . TGTGCCAGCAGTCCTGAGGAGAGCCAGCCCCAGCATTTT CASSPEESQPQHF
TRBJ1-3 TRBV6-1 few . TGTGCCAGCAGTGAAGCAGGATTCTCTGGAAACACCATATATTTT CASSEAGFSGNTIYF
TRBJ1-1 TRBV19 . . TGTGCCAGTAGTATAGACCGGAACACTGAAGCTTTCTTT CASSIDRNTEAFF
TRBJ1-1 TRBV23-1 . . TGCGCCGACAGGATCCGGACGCTGAACACTGAAGCTTTCTTT CADRIRTLNTEAFF
TRBJ1-1 TRBV7-6 . TRBD1 TGTGCCAGCAGCTTAGGAGACAGGGTCGGCACTGAAGCTTTCTTT CASSLGDRVGTEAFF
TRBJ1-2 TRBV3-1 few . TGTGCCAGCAGTCGGAGAGCTAACTATGGCTACACCTTC CASSRRANYGYTF
TRBJ2-1 TRBV4-3 many . TGCGCCAGCAGCCAAGTAGGGCTTCAGAATGAGCAGTTCTTC CASSQVGLQNEQFF
TRBJ2-2 TRBV29-1 few . TGCAGCGTTGGACAGTTGGGCACCGGGGAGCTGTTTTTT CSVGQLGTGELFF
TRBJ1-2 TRBV12-3/TRBV12-4 . . TGTGCCAGCAGTCGCGATAGGAGTTACTATGGCTACACCTTC CASSRDRSYYGYTF
TRBJ2-3 TRBV7-2 . . TGTGCCAGCAGCTTAGCGCGCTTATCGGAGAGCACAGATACGCAGTATTTT CASSLARLSESTDTQYF
TRBJ1-1 TRBV4-3 many TRBD1 TGCGCCAGCAGCCAAGATGGGTCCAGGGGGGCTGAAGCTTTCTTT CASSQDGSRGAEAFF
TRBJ2-2 TRBV6-2/TRBV6-3 . TRBD1 TGTGCCAGCAATCCGGCGAGGGGACAGCCGAGCAACACCGGGGAGCTGTTTTTT CASNPARGQPSNTGELFF
TRBJ2-3 TRBV11-2 many . TGTGCCAGCTCCCCCCTTAGAGGGGCTTGGGACACAGATACGCAGTATTTT CASSPLRGAWDTDTQYF